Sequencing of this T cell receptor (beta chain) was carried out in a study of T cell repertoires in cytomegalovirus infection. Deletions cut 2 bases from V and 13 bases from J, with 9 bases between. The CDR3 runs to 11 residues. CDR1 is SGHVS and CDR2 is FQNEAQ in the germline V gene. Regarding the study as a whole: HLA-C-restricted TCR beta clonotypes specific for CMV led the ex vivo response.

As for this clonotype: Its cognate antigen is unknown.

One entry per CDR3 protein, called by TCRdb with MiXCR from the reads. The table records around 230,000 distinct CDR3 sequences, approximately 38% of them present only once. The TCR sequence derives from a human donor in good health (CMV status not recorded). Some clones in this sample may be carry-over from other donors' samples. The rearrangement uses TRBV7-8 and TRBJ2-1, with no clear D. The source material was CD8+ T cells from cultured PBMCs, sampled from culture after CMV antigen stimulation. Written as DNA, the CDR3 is TGTGCCAGCAGCTTACTGACCGCTCAGTTCTTC. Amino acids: CASSLLTAQFF.